The 28 T cell receptor beta chains below all came from one sample that was sequenced in a study of post-analysis software for immune sequencing data. Findings of the study overall: Comparison of patients with controls showed 4 to 6 TRBV segments more frequent in patients, TRBV5-6, TRBV5-1 and TRBV20-1 among them.

Included in the TCR beta cDNA libraries were unique molecular identifiers. TCRdb used MiXCR to reprocess the PCR reads, holding one entry per CDR3 protein. The sample carries about 500,000 distinct CDR3 sequences, nearly 45% recorded once. These receptors lack a known antigen. The sequenced material came from blood. The receptors here all came from a girl between 5 and 17 years old with multiple sclerosis.

In this sample, this clonotype turned up many times. J is TRBJ2-3 and V is TRBV29-1; 12 bases fit TRBD2. This CDR3 has 14 residues. Germline values: CDR1 SQVTM, CDR2 ANQGSEA. Germline trimming cut 2 bases from V and 6 bases from J; bases unmatched to any gene: 3. The CDR3 reads CSVEYLAGGDTQYF. The CDR3 DNA reads TGCAGCGTTGAATACCTAGCGGGAGGGGATACGCAGTATTTT.

The V and J genes are TRBV5-1 and TRBJ2-1, with D unresolved. V was cut by 4 bases and J by 7 bases, with 12 bases left in between. The CDR3 is made up of 13 amino acids. Germline V gene sequence: CDR1 SGHRS, CDR2 YFSETQ. For the CDR3, the DNA is TGCGCCAGCAGCGTCAGGTTCGGTAATGAGCAGTTCTTC. Encoded protein: CASSVRFGNEQFF.

The V gene is TRBV24-1, the J gene TRBJ2-1; a weak D match, TRBD1 (7 bases). This CDR3 is 15 amino acids long. V was clipped by 7 bases and J by 4 bases, with 16 bases between them. Germline CDR1 is KGHDR and CDR2 is SFDVKD. CDR3 sequence reads: CATRASRGDYNEQFF. The CDR3, as DNA: TGTGCCACCAGGGCATCCAGGGGGGATTACAATGAGCAGTTCTTC.

Turning to this clonotype: At one of its ends the junction is not consistent with the germline gene, which may arise from a read error. The rearrangement links TRBV7-9 to TRBJ2-1; 9 bases are shared with TRBD1. Germline V lookup: CDR1 SEHNR, CDR2 FQNEAQ (reference sequence). The length of the CDR3 is 17 residues. CDR3 in amino acids: CASSPRTGDGIQGEQLF. CDR3 nucleotides: TGTGCCAGCAGCCCCCGGACAGGGGATGGTATACAGGGTGAGCAGTTATTC.

The chain uses TRBV27 and TRBJ2-7; tentatively, D is TRBD1 (5 bases). V was shortened by 3 bases and J by 3 bases, with 12 bases between the two germline ends. Germline V gene lookup returns CDR1 MNHEY and CDR2 SMNVEV (reference sequence). The CDR3 spans 14 residues. CDR3 sequence (DNA): TGTGCCAGCAGTTTCGTGGGGCAGGACTACGAGCAGTACTTC. It specifies CASSFVGQDYEQYF.

The rearrangement links TRBV3-1 to TRBJ2-7; 10 nucleotides line up with TRBD1. CDR3 length: 14 amino acids. Germline CDR1 and CDR2: LGHDT and YNNKEL (reference sequence). Trimming removed 0 bases from V and 6 bases from J; junction bases left unmatched: 2. The CDR3: CASSQDRTGGEQYF. The CDR3 DNA follows: TGTGCCAGCAGCCAAGATCGGACAGGGGGCGAGCAGTACTTC.

This clonotype was counted only a few times. The gene calls are TRBV5-1 and TRBJ2-7; TRBD1 might be the D (6 bases). Germline V gene data show CDR1 as SGHRS and CDR2 as YFSETQ. This CDR3 is 13 amino acids long. Trimming cost V 3 bases and J 3 bases, with 10 bases left between them. This CDR3 reads CASSSDSIYEQYF. The CDR3, as DNA: TGCGCCAGCAGCTCGGACAGTATCTACGAGCAGTACTTC.

The chain recombines TRBV21-1 with TRBJ2-7; TRBD2, the table's D call, lacks a check against the DNA. TRBV21-1 is given as a pseudogene. The CDR3 spans 14 residues. Here the CDR3 DNA reads TGTGCCAGCAGACTAGCGGGAGTTTGCTACGAGCAGTACTTC. Amino acids: CASRLAGVCYEQYF.

The chain uses TRBV6-1 and TRBJ2-3, with 7 bases that match TRBD2. V shed 3 bases and J 0 bases; nucleotides not matched to a gene: 9. CDR3 length equals 17 residues. The germline CDR1 and CDR2 sequences are MNHNS and SASEGT. CDR3 in DNA: TGTGCCAGCAGTGACGGGGGACTATACACTAGCACAGATACGCAGTATTTT. Translating gives CASSDGGLYTSTDTQYF.

This chain links TRBV9 with TRBJ2-1; D possibly matches TRBD1 or TRBD2 (5 bases each). Germline V gene lookup returns CDR1 SGDLS and CDR2 YYNGEE. V gave up 0 bases and J gave up 5 bases, with 9 bases separating them. The CDR3 is 14 residues long. Here the CDR3 DNA reads TGTGCCAGCAGCGTAGCTGGGGGAGACAATGAGCAGTTCTTC. Translated, it gives CASSVAGGDNEQFF.

This chain joins TRBV7-9 and TRBJ2-1; 7 nucleotides agree with TRBD2. The CDR3 totals 15 residues. Germline values: CDR1 SEHNR, CDR2 FQNEAQ (reference sequence). Trimming cost V 1 base and J 10 bases; bases outside gene matches: 10. CDR3 DNA sequence: TGTGCCAGCAGCTTAGGCGCGGGAGTCTCCTACGAGCAGTTCTTC. It specifies CASSLGAGVSYEQFF.

This clonotype has more than one count but fewer than ten. The chain joins TRBV4-1 to TRBJ2-3, with TRBD1 identical over 9 bases. The CDR3 runs to 14 residues. V was clipped by 3 bases and J by 6 bases; unmatched bases: 4. Per germline, CDR1 MGHRA and CDR2 YSYEKL. For the CDR3, the DNA is TGCGCCAGCAGCCATGGGGACAGGGCTGATACGCAGTATTTT. This codes for CASSHGDRADTQYF.

The rearrangement links TRBV28 to TRBJ1-4, with 11 bases fitting TRBD1. The junction had 3 bases not matched to a gene; V was cut back by 6 bases and J by 6 bases. Germline V gene data show CDR1 as MDHEN and CDR2 as SYDVKM. The CDR3 has 14 amino acids. As DNA, the CDR3 is TGTGCCAGCAGCCGGGACAGGGGGTATGAAAAACTGTTTTTT. As protein: CASSRDRGYEKLFF.

With respect to this clonotype: A junction boundary mismatches the germline segment, possibly from a read error. The chain joins TRBV7-7 to TRBJ2-7, with D maybe TRBD1 (7 bases). The germline CDR1 and CDR2 sequences are SSHAT and FNYEAQ (reference sequence). This CDR3 has 13 amino acids. CDR3 amino acids: CASSEQGGDEQYF. The CDR3 DNA follows: TGTGCTAGCAGCGAGCAGGGGGGCGACGAGCAATACTTC.

This clonotype has more than one count but fewer than ten. The CDR3 reads CASSLSWGNGYTF. CDR3 sequence (DNA): TGTGCCAGCAGTCTCTCTTGGGGTAATGGCTACACCTTC. The chain uses TRBV13 and TRBJ1-2, with D unresolved. V was clipped by 6 bases and J by 6 bases, with 14 bases between them. Germline CDR1 is PRHDT and CDR2 is FYEKMQ (reference sequence). The CDR3 consists of 13 residues.

This clonotype was seen more than once but under ten times. This rearrangement joins TRBV5-1 to TRBJ2-7; tentatively, D is TRBD2 (6 bases). With 4 bases removed from V and 0 bases from J, the gap between germline ends came to 20 bases. The CDR3 has 17 residues. Germline loops: CDR1 SGHRS, CDR2 YFSETQ. The CDR3 sequence: CASSHSTRGGNSYEQYF. The CDR3 DNA sequence: TGCGCCAGCAGCCATTCAACCCGGGGCGGGAACTCCTACGAGCAGTACTTC.

In its sample, this clonotype was seen a few times. The chain carries TRBV4-2 and TRBJ1-2; tentative D call: TRBD1 (6 bases). The length of the CDR3 is 17 residues. Germline V CDR1 and CDR2: LGHNA, YNFKEQ. Between the trimmed V and J ends, which lost 0 bases and 2 bases, there was a span of 16 bases. The DNA for the CDR3 is TGTGCCAGCAGCCAAGAGTCGGGACATGGCCTAAACTATGGCTACACCTTC. Protein sequence: CASSQESGHGLNYGYTF.

This clonotype has just one count. V is TRBV25-1 and J is TRBJ2-3; a possible D gene is TRBD2 (5 bases). The germline V and J ends were trimmed by 3 bases and 0 bases, with 28 bases remaining between them. This CDR3 is 21 amino acids long. CDR1 and CDR2 (germline): MGHDK, SYGVNS. For the CDR3, the DNA is TGTGCCAGCAGTGATTGGGGATGGGCGCGGACTCGAACGACTAGCACAGATACGCAGTATTTT. Encoded protein: CASSDWGWARTRTTSTDTQYF.

The chain employs TRBV6-1 and TRBJ1-4; a possible D gene is TRBD1 (6 bases). Germline V gene sequence: CDR1 MNHNS, CDR2 SASEGT. The CDR3 contains 13 residues. Trimming removed 4 bases from V and 8 bases from J, with 11 bases in between. In nucleotides, the CDR3 is TGTGCCAGCAGTGGAGCAGGGGAGGAAAAACTGTTTTTT. It encodes CASSGAGEEKLFF.

V and J are TRBV4-2 and TRBJ2-3; TRBD2 aligns across 8 bases. Germline CDR1 and CDR2: LGHNA and YNFKEQ. With 5 bases clipped from V and 6 bases from J, the junction kept 13 bases outside the gene matches. This CDR3 has 16 residues. The CDR3 sequence is CASSDLAGPITDTQYF. CDR3 DNA sequence: TGTGCCAGCAGCGACTTAGCGGGACCTATTACCGATACGCAGTATTTT.

The J gene is TRBJ2-7, the V gene TRBV5-1, with D perhaps matching TRBD2 (5 bases). The end of the DNA fits TRBJ2-5 better, so the J call may be wrong. Looked up from germline, CDR1 is SGHRS and CDR2 is YFSETQ. The CDR3 totals 15 residues. CDR3 amino acids: CASSLRASYWETQYF. In nucleotides, the CDR3 is TGCGCCAGCAGCTTGCGTGCTAGCTACTGGGAGACCCAGTACTTC.

The gene calls are TRBV10-3 and TRBJ1-1; D is undetermined. This CDR3 has 12 amino acids. V dropped 5 bases and J dropped 8 bases, with 12 bases sitting between them. CDR1 and CDR2 (germline): ENHRY, SYGVKD. This CDR3 is CAISSTSQEAFF. The CDR3 coding sequence is TGTGCCATCAGTTCTACCTCCCAAGAAGCTTTCTTT.

This clonotype was seen a single time. One end of the junction does not line up with germline, which may come from a read error. This rearrangement joins TRBV7-3 to TRBJ2-3, with D unresolved. The CDR3 consists of 15 residues. Germline V gives CDR1 SGHTA, CDR2 FQGTGA. CDR3 DNA sequence: TGTGCCGGCAGCTTGAACGGCGGATACACAGATACGCAGTATTTT. Its translation: CAGSLNGGYTDTQYF.

This sequence joins TRBV2 and TRBJ2-5, with TRBD2 matching over 7 bases. V lost 11 bases and J lost 1; bases outside the gene matches: 7. Germline CDR1 and CDR2: SNHLY and FYNNEI. CDR3 length equals 13 residues. The CDR3 region has the DNA TGTGCCGCGTCCCTAGCGGTCCAAGAGACCCAGTACTTC. Amino acids: CAASLAVQETQYF. Full variable domain (remainder filled in from reference TRBV2 and TRBJ2-5): EPEVTQTPSHQVTQMGQEVILRCVPISNHLYFYWYRQILGQKVEFLVSFYNNEISEKSEIFDDQFSVERPDGSNFTLKIRSTKLEDSAMYFCAASLAVQETQYFGPGTRLLVL.

This clonotype has a handful of counts. This sequence joins TRBV28 and TRBJ2-7; 12 nucleotides align to TRBD1. Germline V CDR1 and CDR2: MDHEN, SYDVKM. V shed 7 bases, J shed 5 bases, and the junction held 6 bases outside the gene matches. The CDR3 consists of 14 residues. Here the CDR3 DNA reads TGTGCCAGCATAGGGGGACAGGGGGCCCACGAGCAGTACTTC. Translated, it gives CASIGGQGAHEQYF.

This clonotype was counted only a few times. V gene TRBV6-2 or TRBV6-3 combines with J gene TRBJ2-7; D perhaps matches TRBD2 (5 bases). Germline CDR1 is MNHEY and CDR2 is SVGEGT. Trimming removed 0 bases at V and 2 bases at J, with 11 bases between. CDR3 length equals 15 residues. The CDR3 here is CASSYSASRPYEQYF. The DNA of the CDR3 is TGTGCCAGCAGTTACTCGGCTAGCCGACCCTACGAGCAGTACTTC.

V usage is TRBV6-5 and J usage is TRBJ1-1; D gene unclear. The CDR3 length is 11 residues. Trimming removed 7 bases at V and 9 bases at J, with 12 bases between. Germline V gene lookup returns CDR1 MNHEY and CDR2 SVGAGI. CDR3 nucleotide sequence: TGTGCCAGCACAGGAGGACCGAAAGCTTTCTTT. It is translated as CASTGGPKAFF.

In its sample, this clonotype was seen a few times. J is TRBJ2-5 and V is TRBV7-9; a weak D match, TRBD2 (6 bases). The V and J ends lost 5 bases and 4 bases respectively, with 14 bases between them. Germline V lookup: CDR1 SEHNR, CDR2 FQNEAQ (reference sequence). The CDR3 runs to 14 residues. The CDR3 here is CASSLSSDGETQYF. CDR3 nucleotides: TGTGCCAGCAGCCTTTCTAGCGACGGAGAGACCCAGTACTTC.